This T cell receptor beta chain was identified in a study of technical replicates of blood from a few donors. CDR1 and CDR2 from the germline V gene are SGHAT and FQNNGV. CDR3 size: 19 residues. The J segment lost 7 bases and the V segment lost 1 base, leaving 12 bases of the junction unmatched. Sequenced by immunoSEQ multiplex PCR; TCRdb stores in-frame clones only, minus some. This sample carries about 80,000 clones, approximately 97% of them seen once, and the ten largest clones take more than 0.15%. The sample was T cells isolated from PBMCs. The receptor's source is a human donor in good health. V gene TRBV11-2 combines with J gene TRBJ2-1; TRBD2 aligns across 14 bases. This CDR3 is CASSLVRGATSGRGNEQFF. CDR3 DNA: TGTGCCAGCAGCTTAGTTCGGGGGGCGACTAGCGGGAGGGGGAATGAGCAGTTCTTC.